Below are 30 T cell receptor beta chains sequenced from a single sample in a study of OX40 agonist ivuxolimab in advanced cancers. Sequenced by immunoSEQ multiplex PCR; TCRdb stores in-frame clones only, minus some. The sample has about 35,000 clones, about 70% seen once. Specimen: CD4+ or CD8+ T cells sorted from blood, collected in a trial of the OX40 agonist ivuxolimab. The receptor source for this set is an adult with an advanced solid tumor such as melanoma, head and neck, liver or kidney cancer.

The V call is TRBV9, the J call TRBJ1-5; D gene uncertain. In germline, CDR1 is SGDLS, CDR2 YYNGEE. This CDR3 is built from 14 residues. Trimming shortened V by 0 bases and J by 0 bases, and 4 bases separated the two germline ends. CDR3 amino acids: CASSVGHSNQPQHF. For the CDR3, the DNA is TGTGCCAGCAGCGTAGGACATAGCAATCAGCCCCAGCATTTT.

The rearrangement links TRBV10-3 to TRBJ2-7, with D uncertain. This CDR3 is 13 amino acids long. The germline V and J ends were trimmed by 10 bases and 2 bases, with 15 bases remaining between them. Germline V gene data show CDR1 as ENHRY and CDR2 as SYGVKD. This CDR3 reads CATFGGIAYEQYF. DNA of the CDR3: TGTGCCACCTTCGGCGGAATTGCCTACGAGCAGTACTTC.

This clone was found a few times. The CDR3 nucleotides are TGTGCCTGGAGTGTGAAAAAAGGGCGCACTGAAGCTTTCTTT. Its translation is CAWSVKKGRTEAFF. V gene TRBV30 combines with J gene TRBJ1-1; no definite D call. The germline CDR1 and CDR2 sequences are GTSNPN and SVGIG (reference sequence). V dropped 0 bases and J dropped 4 bases, with 12 bases sitting between them. The CDR3 extends over 14 amino acids.

This clone was seen a few times. This chain links TRBV5-1 with TRBJ2-4; perhaps TRBD2 as D (6 bases). The CDR3 totals 18 residues. The V gene lost 4 bases and the J gene lost 1 base, with 21 bases spanning the gap. Germline V gene sequence: CDR1 SGHRS, CDR2 YFSETQ. The CDR3 bases are TGCGCCAGCAGCCCCTGGGGACTCCCCTCGTGGGCCAAAAACATTCAGTACTTC. It yields the protein CASSPWGLPSWAKNIQYF.

This chain links TRBV7-2 with TRBJ1-2; unclear D gene. The germline V gene has CDR1 SGHTA and CDR2 FQGNSA. V was trimmed by 4 bases and J by 4 bases, leaving 16 bases between them. The length of the CDR3 is 15 residues. In DNA, the CDR3 is TGTGCCAGCAGCTCCCTCGAGGGAGACCGCTATGGCTACACCTTC. It codes for CASSSLEGDRYGYTF.

The chain is built from TRBV5-1 and TRBJ2-1; tentatively, D is TRBD1 (6 bases). Germline V gives CDR1 SGHRS, CDR2 YFSETQ. V was trimmed by 3 bases and J by 2 bases, leaving 12 bases between them. The CDR3 length is 15 residues. CDR3 residues: CASSSTGTAYNEQFF. The CDR3 bases are TGCGCCAGCAGCTCCACAGGGACCGCCTACAATGAGCAGTTCTTC.

The rearrangement links TRBV7-6 to TRBJ1-2; D ambiguous. The CDR3 length is 13 residues. The V end lost 5 bases, the J end lost 5 bases, and 12 bases lay between the germline ends. The germline V gene encodes CDR1 SGHVS and CDR2 FNYEAQ. CDR3 in amino acids: CASSPDRLYGYTF. The CDR3 DNA follows: TGTGCCAGCAGCCCCGACCGCCTATATGGCTACACCTTC.

The J gene is TRBJ1-1, the V gene TRBV6-4; TRBD1 might be the D (5 bases). This CDR3 spans 14 amino acids. The V end was cut by 4 bases, the J end by 7 bases, with 16 bases between. Germline CDR1 and CDR2: MRHNA and SNTAGT. CDR3 protein: CASSAEGGRGEAFF. The CDR3 coding sequence is TGTGCCAGCAGTGCGGAAGGCGGGAGGGGTGAAGCTTTCTTT.

In nucleotides, the CDR3 is TGTGCCAGCAGCCGTACCTACGAGCAGTACTTC. Amino acid sequence: CASSRTYEQYF. V is TRBV7-9 and J is TRBJ2-7; D is undetermined. Trimming took 5 bases from V and 2 from J, leaving 4 bases between them. This CDR3 is 11 amino acids long. Germline values: CDR1 SEHNR, CDR2 FQNEAQ (reference sequence).

This clone showed up just once. J is TRBJ2-1 and V is TRBV5-1; no firm D call. The germline gives CDR1 SGHRS, CDR2 YFSETQ. Between the trimmed V and J ends, which lost 1 base and 7 bases, there was a span of 18 bases. The CDR3 covers 16 residues. The CDR3 reads CASSLSRQGVNNEQFF. The CDR3 DNA reads as TGCGCCAGCAGCTTGTCTAGGCAAGGAGTAAATAATGAGCAGTTCTTC. The full variable domain, completed using reference TRBV5-1 and TRBJ2-1, is KAGVTQTPRYLIKTRGQQVTLSCSPISGHRSVSWYQQTPGQGLQFLFEYFSETQRNKGNFPGRFSGRQFSNSRSEMNVSTLELGDSALYLCASSLSRQGVNNEQFFGPGTRLTVL.

This clone was seen a single time. This chain uses TRBV5-1 with TRBJ1-2, with TRBD1 as a possible D gene (5 bases). The CDR3 totals 13 residues. Trimming took 0 bases from V and 2 from J, leaving 5 bases between them. Germline values: CDR1 SGHRS, CDR2 YFSETQ. The CDR3 region is CASSLAGNYGYTF. The CDR3 bases are TGCGCCAGCAGCTTGGCAGGGAACTATGGCTACACCTTC.

The chain employs TRBV19 and TRBJ2-1; D assignment may be TRBD1 or TRBD2 (6 bases each). V shed 3 bases and J shed 6 bases, with 12 bases lying between them. The CDR3 spans 14 residues. Germline V gene sequence: CDR1 LNHDA, CDR2 SQIVND (reference sequence). CDR3 sequence: CASSMGAEGNEQFF. DNA of the CDR3: TGTGCCAGTAGTATGGGGGCGGAGGGCAATGAGCAGTTCTTC.

The chain carries TRBV29-1 and TRBJ2-7; D tentatively fits TRBD1 or TRBD2 (6 bases each). The CDR3 is made up of 12 amino acids. Germline V CDR1 and CDR2: SQVTM, ANQGSEA. V was shortened by 5 bases and J by 5 bases, with 13 bases between the two germline ends. The CDR3 spells CSVRTGAHEQYF. The CDR3 nucleotides are TGCAGCGTTCGGACGGGGGCCCACGAGCAGTACTTC.

The J gene is TRBJ1-5, the V gene TRBV5-1, with D perhaps TRBD1 (5 bases). Germline V gene sequence: CDR1 SGHRS, CDR2 YFSETQ. V was clipped by 4 bases and J by 0 bases, with 11 bases between them. This CDR3 spans 15 amino acids. This chain's CDR3 is CASSANGGSNQPQHF. DNA of the CDR3: TGCGCCAGCAGCGCAAACGGGGGTAGCAATCAGCCCCAGCATTTT.

Only a few counts were recorded for this clone. The chain is built from TRBV2 and TRBJ1-1; D not certain. Trimming stripped 7 bases from V and 1 base from J, with 7 bases between. Germline V gene sequence: CDR1 SNHLY, CDR2 FYNNEI. This CDR3 comprises 12 residues. The CDR3 DNA reads as TGTGCCAGCACAGGTCAGAACACTGAAGCTTTCTTT. Translating gives CASTGQNTEAFF.

The chain carries TRBV7-8 and TRBJ1-2; D uncertain. CDR1 is SGHVS and CDR2 is FQNEAQ in the germline V gene. Trimming shortened V by 0 bases and J by 3 bases, and 5 bases separated the two germline ends. The CDR3 extends over 13 amino acids. CDR3 in DNA: TGTGCCAGCAGCTTAGCGAAAGACTATGGCTACACCTTC. This encodes CASSLAKDYGYTF.

The V gene is TRBV5-1, the J gene TRBJ1-4, with TRBD1 as a possible D gene (5 bases). The CDR3 is made up of 15 amino acids. V was shortened by 5 bases and J by 5 bases, with 16 bases between the two germline ends. CDR1 and CDR2 from the germline V gene are SGHRS and YFSETQ. The CDR3 region is CASRAGTDTNEKLFF. CDR3 nucleotides: TGCGCCAGCAGGGCGGGGACCGACACGAATGAAAAACTGTTTTTT.

This clone was observed a few times. The chain uses TRBV30 and TRBJ1-4; the D gene is possibly TRBD1 (6 bases). The CDR3 consists of 16 residues. Trimming took off 0 bases at V and 1 base at J, with 12 bases between the two ends. Germline CDR1 and CDR2: GTSNPN and SVGIG (reference sequence). The DNA of the CDR3 is TGTGCCTGGAGTGTACACGGGGGCGGAACTAATGAAAAACTGTTTTTT. Its translation is CAWSVHGGGTNEKLFF. Filled out from reference TRBV30 and TRBJ1-4, the complete variable domain reads SQTIHQWPATLVQPVGSPLSLECTVEGTSNPNLYWYRQAAGRGLQLLFYSVGIGQISSEVPQNLSASRPQDRQFILSSKKLLLSDSGFYLCAWSVHGGGTNEKLFFGSGTQLSVL.

This sequence joins TRBV18 and TRBJ1-3, with 7 bases that match TRBD1. The CDR3 covers 14 residues. V was pared by 4 bases and J by 3 bases, with 3 bases of the junction left unmatched. CDR1 is KGHSH, CDR2 LQKENI, per germline. CDR3 nucleotides: TGTGCCAGCTCACAACAGGGGAATGGAAACACCATATATTTT. Protein product: CASSQQGNGNTIYF.

The rearrangement uses TRBV27 and TRBJ2-1; D is possibly TRBD1 (5 bases). The germline V gene encodes CDR1 MNHEY and CDR2 SMNVEV (reference sequence). CDR3 length equals 14 residues. Deletions cut 5 bases from V and 4 bases from J, with 12 bases between. The CDR3: CASSPRTLYNEQFF. The CDR3 DNA reads as TGTGCCAGCAGTCCCCGGACACTTTACAATGAGCAGTTCTTC.

V usage is TRBV11-2 and J usage is TRBJ2-7; tentatively, D is TRBD1 (5 bases). This CDR3 is 17 amino acids long. The V gene's germline CDR1 is SGHAT and CDR2 FQNNGV. Trimming pared 1 base from V and 0 bases from J, leaving 16 bases between. The CDR3 DNA reads TGTGCCAGCAGCTTAGTCGGGCCAGGGTTGACCTCCTACGAGCAGTACGTC. As protein: CASSLVGPGLTSYEQYV.

V and J are TRBV6-4 and TRBJ1-5; D uncertain. The CDR3 extends over 13 amino acids. Germline V gives CDR1 MRHNA, CDR2 SNTAGT. The V end was cut by 1 base, the J end by 6 bases, with 7 bases between. The CDR3 nucleotides read TGTGCCAGCAGTGACTACGGTGGTCAGCCCCAGCATTTT. It specifies CASSDYGGQPQHF.

The chain has TRBV19 and TRBJ2-3, with D unresolved. Germline V lookup: CDR1 LNHDA, CDR2 SQIVND (reference sequence). V dropped 3 bases and J dropped 0 bases, with 10 bases sitting between them. The CDR3 sequence is 15 residues long. The CDR3 sequence is CASSMQLTSTDTQYF. The DNA for the CDR3 is TGTGCCAGTAGTATGCAGTTAACTAGCACAGATACGCAGTATTTT.

The chain couples TRBV23-1 to TRBJ1-1; weak D call: TRBD1 (5 bases). TRBV23-1 is flagged as an ORF with uncertain function. Trimming left V 8 bases short and J 3 bases short, with 19 bases between. This CDR3 comprises 15 residues. CDR3 in amino acids: CASDRDRNNYTEAFF. CDR3 coding DNA: TGCGCCAGCGACCGAGACAGAAATAATTACACTGAAGCTTTCTTT.

The genes are TRBV5-4 and TRBJ2-1; D is possibly TRBD1 (6 bases). CDR1 is SGHNT and CDR2 is YYREEE in the germline V gene (reference sequence). The CDR3 totals 12 residues. V was cut by 3 bases and J by 14 bases, with 15 bases left in between. CDR3 amino acids: CASSSGTTTKFF. CDR3 sequence (DNA): TGTGCCAGCAGCTCCGGGACAACAACGAAGTTCTTC.

The gene calls are TRBV29-1 and TRBJ1-3, with D possibly being TRBD1 (5 bases). V shed 5 bases and J shed 1 base, with 9 bases lying between them. The germline CDR1 and CDR2 sequences are SQVTM and ANQGSEA. This CDR3 region has 13 residues. The CDR3 DNA follows: TGCAGCGTTTCGCCAGGGTCTGGAAACACCATATATTTT. It encodes CSVSPGSGNTIYF.

This chain links TRBV6-5 with TRBJ1-1, with D possibly being TRBD1 (6 bases). The CDR3 is 13 amino acids. Looked up from germline, CDR1 is MNHEY and CDR2 is SVGAGI. Trimming took 6 bases from V and 4 from J, leaving 12 bases between them. The CDR3 here is CASSYKQGTEAFF. The CDR3 region has the DNA TGTGCCAGCAGCTATAAACAGGGCACTGAAGCTTTCTTT.

This clone was observed a single time. The chain links TRBV2 to TRBJ1-6; D uncertain. The germline V gene encodes CDR1 SNHLY and CDR2 FYNNEI. V lost 6 bases and J lost 6, with 9 bases in between. The CDR3 contains 13 residues. The CDR3 spells CASSVEVNSPLHF. CDR3 in DNA: TGTGCCAGCAGCGTAGAGGTTAATTCACCCCTCCACTTT.

The chain links TRBV29-1 to TRBJ2-5, with 11 positions matching TRBD2. After removal of 5 bases from V and 5 bases from J, the junction contained 13 bases not matched to a gene. In germline, CDR1 is SQVTM, CDR2 ANQGSEA. This CDR3 comprises 16 residues. CDR3 protein: CSVLPLTSGAGETQYF. CDR3 nucleotide sequence: TGCAGCGTTCTCCCCTTGACTAGCGGGGCCGGGGAGACCCAGTACTTC. The full variable domain, rest sourced from reference TRBV29-1 and TRBJ2-5, is SAVISQKPSRDICQRGTSLTIQCQVDSQVTMMFWYRQQPGQSLTLIATANQGSEATYESGFVIDKFPISRPNLTFSTLTVSNMSPEDSSIYLCSVLPLTSGAGETQYFGPGTRLLVL.

The chain is built from TRBV6-6 and TRBJ2-1; 10 bases map to TRBD2. This CDR3 has 13 residues. V dropped 11 bases and J dropped 4; count of bases not matched to a gene: 5. Germline CDR1 MNHNY, CDR2 SVGAGI (reference sequence). Here the CDR3 DNA reads TGTGCCGGTTCTAGCGGGGGTTACAATGAGCAGTTCTTC. This codes for CAGSSGGYNEQFF.